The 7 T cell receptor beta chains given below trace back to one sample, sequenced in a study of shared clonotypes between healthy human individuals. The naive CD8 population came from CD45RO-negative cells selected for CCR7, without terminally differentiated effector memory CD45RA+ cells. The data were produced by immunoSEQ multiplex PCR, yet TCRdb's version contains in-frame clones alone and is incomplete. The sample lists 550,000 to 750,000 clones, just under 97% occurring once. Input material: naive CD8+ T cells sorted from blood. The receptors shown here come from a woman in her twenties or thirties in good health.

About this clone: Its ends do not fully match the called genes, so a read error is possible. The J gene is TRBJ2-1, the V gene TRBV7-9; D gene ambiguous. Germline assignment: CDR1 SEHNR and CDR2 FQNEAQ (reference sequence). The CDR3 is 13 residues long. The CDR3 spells CASNLASASEQFF. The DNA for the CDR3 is TGTGCCAGCAACTTAGCCAGTGCCTCTGAGCAGTTCTTC.

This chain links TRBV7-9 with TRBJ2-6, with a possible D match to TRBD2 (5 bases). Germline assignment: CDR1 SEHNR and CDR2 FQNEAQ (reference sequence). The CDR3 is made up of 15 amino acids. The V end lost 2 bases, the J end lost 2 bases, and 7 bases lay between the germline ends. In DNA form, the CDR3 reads TGTGCCAGCAGCTTACGGGATCCTGGGGCCAACGTCCTGACTTTC. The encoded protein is CASSLRDPGANVLTF.

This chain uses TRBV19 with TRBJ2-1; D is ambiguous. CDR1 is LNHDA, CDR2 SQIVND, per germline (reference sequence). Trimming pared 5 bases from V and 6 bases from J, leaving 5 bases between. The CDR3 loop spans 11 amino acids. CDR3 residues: CASSHVNEQFF. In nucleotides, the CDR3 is TGTGCCAGTAGTCATGTCAATGAGCAGTTCTTC.

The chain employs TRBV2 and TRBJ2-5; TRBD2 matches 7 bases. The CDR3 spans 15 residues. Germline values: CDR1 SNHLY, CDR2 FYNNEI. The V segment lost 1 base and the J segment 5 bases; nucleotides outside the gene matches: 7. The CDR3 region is CASSEEVRGGETQYF. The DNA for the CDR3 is TGTGCCAGCAGTGAAGAAGTACGGGGAGGGGAGACCCAGTACTTC. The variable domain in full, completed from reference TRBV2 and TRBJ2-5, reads EPEVTQTPSHQVTQMGQEVILRCVPISNHLYFYWYRQILGQKVEFLVSFYNNEISEKSEIFDDQFSVERPDGSNFTLKIRSTKLEDSAMYFCASSEEVRGGETQYFGPGTRLLVL.

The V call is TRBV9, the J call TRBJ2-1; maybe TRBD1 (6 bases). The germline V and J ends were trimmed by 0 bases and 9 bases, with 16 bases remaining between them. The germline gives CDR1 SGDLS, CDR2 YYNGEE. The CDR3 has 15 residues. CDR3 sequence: CASSVVSGVGGEQFF. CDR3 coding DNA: TGTGCCAGCAGCGTAGTCTCAGGGGTTGGTGGTGAGCAGTTCTTC.

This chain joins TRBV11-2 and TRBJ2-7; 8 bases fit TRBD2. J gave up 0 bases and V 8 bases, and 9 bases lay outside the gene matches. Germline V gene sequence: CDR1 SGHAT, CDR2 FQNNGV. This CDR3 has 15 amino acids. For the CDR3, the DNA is TGTGCCAGCCGCCAAGGCAGCGGGAGCTCCTACGAGCAGTACTTC. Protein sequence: CASRQGSGSSYEQYF.

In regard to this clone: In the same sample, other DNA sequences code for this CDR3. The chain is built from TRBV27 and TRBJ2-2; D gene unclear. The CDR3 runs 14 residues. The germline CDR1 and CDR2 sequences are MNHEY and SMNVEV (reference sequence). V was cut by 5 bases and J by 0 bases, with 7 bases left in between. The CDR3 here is CASSLGSNTGELFF. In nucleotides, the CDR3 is TGTGCCAGCAGTCTAGGGTCGAACACCGGGGAGCTGTTTTTT.